This TCR beta chain was observed in a study of blood T cells in healthy people across ages (dated by TCRdb to 2014 to 2015). About the investigation overall: In model experiments, template switching captured roughly one uniquely barcoded TCR beta cDNA molecule for every two T cells. The study measured age-related changes in TCR beta repertoire diversity using deep sequencing normalized with unique cDNA molecular identifiers. Four age groups were formed from the donors: young (average roughly 16 years), middle-aged (approximately 40), aged (approximately 60) and long-lived (82). Using the same blood draw, the study looked at two additional independent replicas of 1 million unique cDNA reads for two donors, one aged 18 to 30 and the other aged 80 or older. To avoid experimental bias, donors of different ages were spread randomly across the sequencing lanes. What the work shows at the level of the full study, not this receptor alone: There was a strong correlation between observed TCR beta diversity and the percentage of naive T cells measured by flow cytometry. As age increased, observed TCR beta diversity per million T cells dropped in a roughly linear way, and a significant reduction was already evident by age 40. Estimates of total diversity based on one million sequenced T cells were regarded as lower bounds and as underestimates. Since profiling was done on bulk unsorted PBMCs, naive and antigen-experienced compartments could not be conclusively compared. Compared with the aged group, the long-lived group had more naive CD4+ T cells, fewer expanded clones and increased TCR diversity, a pattern suggesting age selection. Because donor CMV infection status was unknown, age-related changes in expanded clonotypes were potentially confounded.

As regards this clonotype: Its recognized antigen is unknown. Base qualities were left out, and no much larger clone turns up one base away.

Preparation of the library involved 5' RACE. Sequencer: Illumina HiSeq 2500. A second PCR of roughly 7 to 11 cycles was performed with a sample-barcoded 5' primer and a J-beta primer mix. A unique molecular identifier was introduced onto each TCR beta cDNA molecule by a template-switch 5' adaptor carrying 12 random nucleotides. Each sample yielded at least 2.5 million CDR3-containing paired-end reads. First-strand cDNA was synthesized from all RNA with the Mint cDNA synthesis kit, primed by a TRBC-specific oligonucleotide. After uracil-DNA glycosylase treatment, a first 18-cycle PCR used universal primers M1SS and BC2_uni_R on all cDNA. Per the source publication's procedure: For normalization, 1 million high-quality reads, each with a distinct molecular identifier, were randomly selected from each sample. Instead of being binned into consensus sequences, reads that shared molecular identifiers were thrown out. CDR3 identification, clonotype clustering and error correction used MiTCR with a Q25 quality threshold and the strictest error-elimination algorithm. A nonparametric unseen species model using Euler transformation provided a lower-bound estimate of total TCR beta diversity. TCRdb passed the public sequencing reads through fastp at Q25 and MiXCR, retaining productive beta sequences. Each CDR3 protein appears once, grouped with its most common genes and DNA. V and J calls and clone size were set by TCRdb, not the authors. The sample table lists about 1.8 million distinct CDR3 sequences, around 50% of them with a count of one. Around 2.1% of the sample is in the top ten clones.

V and J are truncated by 3 bases and 0 bases respectively, leaving an intervening sequence of 7 bases. The CDR3, cysteine through phenylalanine, is 15 amino acids long. The entry retains the CDR3 DNA only, 45 bases that are in frame from base 1. CDR1 and CDR2 (SGHRS, YFSETQ) derive from the germline V gene. The roughly 37 donors, aged about 6 to 95 years, were systemically healthy Caucasian individuals from Russia. About 10 milliliters of peripheral blood were collected from each donor into EDTA-treated Vacutainer tubes. PBMCs were isolated by Ficoll-Paque density-gradient centrifugation, with at least 7 million obtained per sample. Total RNA, at least 6 micrograms per sample, was extracted from PBMCs with Trizol reagent. For every donor, flow cytometry on a PBMC aliquot measured the percentage of naive CD45RAhigh/CD27high T cells.

The material sequenced was blood. The receptor chain draws on TRBV5-1 and TRBJ2-6; confidence is insufficient to name the D gene. The clonotype comes from a woman aged 40 to 50 in good health. DNA sequence: TGCGCCAGCAGCTGGCCAGCCTCTGGGGCCAACGTCCTGACTTTC. Its translation reads: CASSWPASGANVLTF.